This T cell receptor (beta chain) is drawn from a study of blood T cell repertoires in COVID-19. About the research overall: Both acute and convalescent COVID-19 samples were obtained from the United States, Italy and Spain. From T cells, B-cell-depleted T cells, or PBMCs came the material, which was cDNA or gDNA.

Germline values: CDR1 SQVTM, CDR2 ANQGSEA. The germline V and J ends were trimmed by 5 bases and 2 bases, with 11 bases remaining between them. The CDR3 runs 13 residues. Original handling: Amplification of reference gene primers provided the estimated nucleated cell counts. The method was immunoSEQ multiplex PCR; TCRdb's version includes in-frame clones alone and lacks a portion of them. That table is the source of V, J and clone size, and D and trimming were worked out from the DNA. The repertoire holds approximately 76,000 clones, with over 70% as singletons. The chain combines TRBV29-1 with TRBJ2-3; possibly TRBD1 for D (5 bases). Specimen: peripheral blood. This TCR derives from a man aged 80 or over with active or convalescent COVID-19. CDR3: CSVIPGNTDTQYF. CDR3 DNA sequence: TGCAGCGTTATCCCAGGGAACACAGATACGCAGTATTTT.